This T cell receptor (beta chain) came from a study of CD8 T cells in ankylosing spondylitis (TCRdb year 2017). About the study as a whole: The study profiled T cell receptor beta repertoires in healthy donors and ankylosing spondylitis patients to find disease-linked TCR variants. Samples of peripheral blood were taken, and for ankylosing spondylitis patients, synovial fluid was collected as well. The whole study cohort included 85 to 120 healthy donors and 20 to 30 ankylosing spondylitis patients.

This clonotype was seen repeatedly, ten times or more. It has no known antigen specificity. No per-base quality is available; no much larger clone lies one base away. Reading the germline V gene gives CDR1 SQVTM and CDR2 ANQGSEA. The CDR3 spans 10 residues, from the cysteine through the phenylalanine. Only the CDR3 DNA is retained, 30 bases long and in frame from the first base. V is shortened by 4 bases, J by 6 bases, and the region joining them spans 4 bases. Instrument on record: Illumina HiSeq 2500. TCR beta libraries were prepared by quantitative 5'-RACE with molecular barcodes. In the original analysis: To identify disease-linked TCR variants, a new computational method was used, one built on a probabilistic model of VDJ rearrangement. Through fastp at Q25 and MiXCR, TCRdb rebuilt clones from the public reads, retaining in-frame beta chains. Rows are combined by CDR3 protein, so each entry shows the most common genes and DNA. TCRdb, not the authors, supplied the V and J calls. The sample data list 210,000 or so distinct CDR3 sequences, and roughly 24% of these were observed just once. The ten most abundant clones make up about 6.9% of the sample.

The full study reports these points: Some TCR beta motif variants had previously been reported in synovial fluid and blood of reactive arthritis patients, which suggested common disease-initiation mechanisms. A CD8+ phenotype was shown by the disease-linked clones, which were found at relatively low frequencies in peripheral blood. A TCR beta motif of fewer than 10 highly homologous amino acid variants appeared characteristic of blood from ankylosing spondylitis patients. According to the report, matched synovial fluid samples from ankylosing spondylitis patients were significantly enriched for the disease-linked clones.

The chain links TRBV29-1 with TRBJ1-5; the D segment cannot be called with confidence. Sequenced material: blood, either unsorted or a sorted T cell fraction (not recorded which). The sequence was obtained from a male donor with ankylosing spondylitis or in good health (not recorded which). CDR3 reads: CSVGGQPQHF. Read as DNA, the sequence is TGCAGCGTTGGGGGTCAGCCCCAGCATTTT.